This T cell receptor beta chain was captured by sequencing in a study of cytomegalovirus exposure and HLA in healthy donors. The PCR was carried out with 60 Vbeta primers and 13 Jbeta primers. Using immunoSEQ multiplex PCR, the repertoire was profiled, and TCRdb retains in-frame clones only, with some absent. The table for this sample gives under 65,000 clones. Germline V CDR1 and CDR2: MNHNS, SASEGT. The CDR3 extends over 13 amino acids. V lost 4 bases, J lost 8 bases, and 11 bases lay in between. This clonotype was sampled from a woman in her 40s in good health and CMV-seronegative. Sequencing was done on a sample of PBMCs. The rearrangement joins TRBV6-1 to TRBJ1-4; the D gene is possibly TRBD1 (5 bases). CDR3 protein: CASSVEGREKLFF. CDR3 DNA: TGTGCCAGCAGTGTTGAGGGGAGGGAAAAACTGTTTTTT.